This TCR beta chain was captured in a study of cytomegalovirus exposure and HLA in healthy donors (dated by TCRdb to 2016 to 2017). Regarding the complete study: In an earlier analysis of 450 to 750 of the donors, 276 Gb of sequence data and some 100 million unique TCR beta sequences from roughly 200 million T cells were reported. Along with the approximately 650-subject first cohort, a separate validation cohort of over a hundred different subjects was used. Genome-wide SNP genotypes for about three fifths of the roughly 700 donors were used in a later genetic analysis, which treated that subset as a discovery cohort. Among about 410 genotyped donors of the cohort, an average of around 240,000 unique TCR beta nucleotide sequences was sequenced per donor, of which about 18% were non-productive. HLA typing included class I and class II loci at four-digit resolution. In an earlier analysis of 587 of the donors, high-throughput TCR beta sequencing was used to judge whether each TCR beta V gene segment behaved as functional or pseudogenic. The number of typed donors differed by locus: about 620-640 for A, B, C, DRB1 and DQB1; approximately 530 for DQA1; 606 for DPA1; and about 470 for DPB1. In a later analysis, previously published TCR beta repertoires from about 670 donors were re-analyzed and high-resolution HLA genotyping was added so that TCR occurrence patterns could be studied. Roughly five DR-DQ haplotypes were treated as single units for association and clustering because of strong linkage in the cohort. In the later analysis, no new phenotypic data were used to find candidate immune exposures; instead, reliance was placed on TCR beta sequences and their occurrence across donors. Of the 350 to 450 genotyped donors, about 80% fell in the genetic ancestry cluster associated with self-reported Caucasian donors. The study aimed to test whether signatures of past pathogen exposure could be identified by cataloging public T cell receptors. About 330 gigabases of sequencing data and roughly 81 million unique TCR sequences made up an early release that covered approximately 650 HLA-typed donors. The study used immunosequencing to profile the T cell repertoires of about 670 subjects and linked those repertoires to cytomegalovirus serostatus. Every discovery cohort repertoire had been produced on one sequencing platform. High-throughput TCR immunosequencing, statistical association of individual TCRs with disease status, and machine learning were combined to predict cytomegalovirus infection status. Donor age, sex, ethnicity and CMV serostatus were compiled together with the repertoire data. The paper's findings and limits, for the study overall: Because the 87-base-pair reads could not distinguish some IMGT-functional V segments, including TRBV6-2 and TRBV6-3, those segments were excluded. Because HLA typing was unavailable for some donors at each locus, only the typed subset was used in association tests. In a later genetic analysis, fewer N-insertions in productive TCRs were reported among donors in an Asian-associated ancestry cluster than the roughly 670-donor mean. Presence/absence analyses assumed roughly uniform sequencing depth across donors, an assumption that may not hold. Linkage disequilibrium might explain the correlated functional status among segregating V segments, but an unknown experimental factor could not be excluded. In a later analysis, most CMV-associated TCR beta chains were found to appear HLA-restricted, with HLA associations seemingly driven largely by CMV exposure. A later analysis found that TCR association rates varied across HLA loci, with DRB1 alleles showing the most associated TCRs and HLA-C alleles the fewest. A further reported finding was that TCR beta sequences accurately predicted the HLA-A and HLA-B alleles for most subjects in the first cohort. The only immune exposure information available for the cohort was CMV serostatus. The authors suggested that the approach could potentially be extended to other disease states and immunological phenotypes. A later genetic analysis associated a missense DCLRE1C variant with V-gene and J-gene trimming of TCR beta chains, and an independent cohort replicated the association. At a false discovery rate of 0.05, a later analysis linked 16,000 or so TCR beta sequences to specific HLA alleles. Cytomegalovirus status was reported to be diagnosed by the classifier with high specificity and sensitivity in both the original and validation cohorts. In a later analysis, HLA-associated TCR beta chains showed more clonal expansion and lower generation probabilities than non-associated chains that were equally common. In an earlier analysis of 587 of the donors, most TCR beta V segments appeared in productive rearrangements about 90% or about 30% of the time, broadly matching IMGT annotations. In vitro tests confirmed that a few of the cytomegalovirus-associated TCR beta chains recognize cytomegalovirus antigens. A total of 150 to 200 TCR beta chains were listed by the study as associated with cytomegalovirus. Several of the top co-occurrence clusters appeared to be linked to parvovirus B19, influenza, CMV and Epstein-Barr virus, according to a later analysis. The cohort was sequenced for TCR beta chains only, and without alpha or paired-chain data the features that could be detected were limited. About 17 rarely observed V segments, including chromosome 9 orphons, were excluded from the earlier analysis of almost 600 of the donors because counts were too low. When HLA alleles, especially DR and DQ, strongly co-occurred, TCR associations were difficult to assign to individual alleles. A group of highly shared sequence variants was considered likely to be a technical artifact of the sequencing pipeline. While some public TCRs were present in many individuals, most TCR sequences turned up only very rarely across donors.

Library creation used the immunoSEQ multiplex PCR assay. For the multiplex PCR, a mixture combining 60 forward primers for TCR Vbeta segments and 13 reverse primers for TCR Jbeta segments was used. Amplification of the CDR3 region of rearranged TCR beta genes was performed with a multiplex PCR assay on genomic DNA. The Illumina HiSeq System was used to sequence the amplified TCR beta libraries as 87-base-pair reads. As for how the authors treated the data: A later analysis counted about 80 million unique TCR beta chains across the 550 to 800 repertoires, and some 11 million of these chains were shared by at least two donors. Raw reads were error-corrected and collapsed into unique sequences with a nearest-neighbor algorithm that merged closely related sequences to remove PCR and sequencing errors. CDR3 sequences were aligned to IMGT reference sequences to assign V, D and J gene segments. For a sequence to be retained, a match of at least six nucleotides to both a V gene segment and a J gene segment was required. A rearrangement was called productive if the CDR3 had no stop codons and remained in frame with V and J, and every other rearrangement was called non-productive. CDR3 was defined according to IMGT convention as the region running from the second conserved V-encoded cysteine to the conserved J-encoded phenylalanine. The earlier analysis of about 590 of the donors excluded sequences that lacked an unambiguous match to a single V gene segment. In an earlier analysis of some 590 of the donors, a V segment was called functional when productive rearrangements were above 56.7%, and segregating when the standard deviation between donors exceeded 5%. To diagnose cytomegalovirus status from the catalog of TCR beta chain sequences, a statistical classification framework was built. A later analysis assigned V and J genes by comparing TCR nucleotide sequences with IMGT/GENE-DB human TR gene sequences. The TCRdist pipeline was used in a later analysis to assign CDR3 sequences and most-parsimonious VDJ recombination scenarios. A later analysis defined each TCR beta chain by its CDR3 amino acid sequence plus V-gene family, and excluded reads lacking a unique V-gene family. In a later analysis, approximately 640 highly shared, low-generation-probability nucleotide sequences were removed to address suspected cross-contamination and a sequencing artifact. A later analysis calculated a clonal expansion index for each public chain from normalized within-repertoire ranks of inferred template counts. In a later analysis, generation probabilities were computed with a VDJ recombination model fitted to out-of-frame rearrangements, and the resulting probabilities were checked against IGoR. Hypergeometric tests were used in a later analysis to score TCR-TCR, TCR-HLA and TCR-CMV co-occurrence, with a repertoire-size bias correction applied to the TCR pairs. To estimate false discovery rates, a later analysis permuted the HLA or CMV assignments 20 times. In a later analysis, co-occurring TCRs were grouped using DBSCAN, with TCRdist sequence similarity added in when clustering inside HLA-allele-positive subsets. Repertoires with fewer than 30,000 or more than 120,000 public chains were left out of co-occurrence clustering, as were four to six repertoires with anomalous nucleotide sharing. TCRdb provides this immuneACCESS table in a form limited to in-frame rearrangements. Some clones are lacking; in checked studies, under half of them reflect an unresolved V gene, and why the rest are absent is not known. From that table come the V and J calls and clone size; the DNA was used to work out D and trimming. The table for this sample lists 90,000 to 100,000 clones; approximately 81% of them were counted only once. 3% to 3.5% of the sample rests with the top ten.

From V the trimming removes 5 bases and from J it removes 3 bases, while the gene matches leave 9 bases of the junction unaccounted for. Measured from the cysteine to the phenylalanine, the CDR3 is 16 residues long. Only the CDR3 part of the read is kept: 48 bases, read in frame from the first base. Via the germline V gene, CDR1 is SGHAT and CDR2 FQNNGV. The cohort comprised 670 or so healthy bone marrow donors. Cohort members were all nominally healthy when sampled, although unrecorded immune exposures were likely present. The donor was CMV seronegative and was included in the group of a few hundred seronegative cohort members. A peripheral blood sample was provided by each donor, and peripheral blood mononuclear cells were used for TCR beta sequencing. Genomic DNA extraction from the blood cell samples was performed with the Qiagen DNeasy Blood Extraction Kit. This clone has a single count. This clone's antigen is unknown. One base away there is no much larger clone; base qualities are not given.

The sample comprised PBMCs. This sequence uses TRBV11-2 and TRBJ2-1; 8 junctional bases match TRBD2. This receptor was identified in a woman between 35 and 50 years old in good health and CMV-seronegative. The CDR3 protein: CASSPSSGGSYNEQFF. The sequenced DNA is TGTGCCAGCAGCCCGTCAAGCGGGGGCAGCTACAATGAGCAGTTCTTC. With the portions outside the CDR3 filled from the reference TRBV11-2 and TRBJ2-1 genes, the complete variable region becomes EAGVAQSPRYKIIEKRQSVAFWCNPISGHATLYWYQQILGQGPKLLIQFQNNGVVDDSQLPKDRFSAERLKGVDSTLKIQPAKLEDSAVYLCASSPSSGGSYNEQFFGPGTRLTVL.